This passage covers 25 T cell receptor beta chains from one sample sequenced in a study of siplizumab effects on memory and regulatory T cells. The method was immunoSEQ multiplex PCR; TCRdb's version includes in-frame clones alone and lacks a portion of them. The sample records tens of thousands of clones, 88% being singletons. The source material was Tregs sorted from blood. These receptors were obtained from a human donor in good health.

The chain uses TRBV25-1 and TRBJ1-1, with D maybe TRBD1 (5 bases). Germline assignment: CDR1 MGHDK and CDR2 SYGVNS. V gave up 1 base and J gave up 2 bases, with 8 bases separating them. The CDR3 is made up of 14 amino acids. In DNA form, the CDR3 reads TGTGCCAGCAGTGAATGGGGCACTAACACTGAAGCTTTCTTT. Encoded protein: CASSEWGTNTEAFF. Filled out from reference TRBV25-1 and TRBJ1-1, the complete variable domain reads EADIYQTPRYLVIGTGKKITLECSQTMGHDKMYWYQQDPGMELHLIHYSYGVNSTEKGDLSSESTVSRIRTEHFPLTLESARPSHTSQYLCASSEWGTNTEAFFGQGTRLTVV.

There are a few counts of this clone. Other DNA sequences in this specimen translate into the identical CDR3. V is TRBV9 and J is TRBJ1-1; no definite D call. The germline CDR1 and CDR2 sequences are SGDLS and YYNGEE. The CDR3 covers 12 residues. The V end was cut by 3 bases, the J end by 2 bases, with 5 bases between. In nucleotides, the CDR3 is TGTGCCAGCAGCGGTAGTAACACTGAAGCTTTCTTT. Amino acid sequence: CASSGSNTEAFF.

This clone qualifies as medium-sized. The J gene is TRBJ1-2, the V gene TRBV30; a weak D match, TRBD1 (5 bases). This CDR3 contains 13 residues. Per the germline V gene, CDR1 is GTSNPN and CDR2 is SVGIG (reference sequence). The V end was cut by 6 bases, the J end by 6 bases, with 17 bases between. CDR3 in amino acids: CACSLGQGDGYTF. The CDR3 DNA follows: TGTGCCTGTTCCCTGGGTCAGGGAGATGGCTACACCTTC.

This clone was found once. J is TRBJ2-5 and V is TRBV27; 9 nucleotides line up with TRBD1. This CDR3 spans 14 amino acids. V shed 5 bases, J shed 1 base, and the junction held 2 bases outside the gene matches. The germline V gene encodes CDR1 MNHEY and CDR2 SMNVEV (reference sequence). For the CDR3, the DNA is TGTGCCAGCAGTCGACAGGGGGTCCAAGAGACCCAGTACTTC. Translated: CASSRQGVQETQYF.

The V and J genes are TRBV5-1 and TRBJ2-3; TRBD2 aligns across 8 bases. The junction had 7 bases not matched to a gene; V was cut back by 2 bases and J by 2 bases. The CDR3 runs 16 residues. Germline V gene data show CDR1 as SGHRS and CDR2 as YFSETQ. The CDR3 reads CASSLPLAVNTDTQYF. Written as DNA, the CDR3 is TGCGCCAGCAGCTTACCACTAGCGGTAAACACAGATACGCAGTATTTT. The variable domain in full, completed from reference TRBV5-1 and TRBJ2-3, reads KAGVTQTPRYLIKTRGQQVTLSCSPISGHRSVSWYQQTPGQGLQFLFEYFSETQRNKGNFPGRFSGRQFSNSRSEMNVSTLELGDSALYLCASSLPLAVNTDTQYFGPGTRLTVL.

This chain links TRBV7-2 with TRBJ2-2; possible D gene TRBD1, 6 bases. The ends were cut back, 5 bases at V and 3 bases at J, with 13 bases in the middle. The CDR3 length is 15 residues. Germline V gene sequence: CDR1 SGHTA, CDR2 FQGNSA. CDR3 region: CASSQLGHYTGELFF. The CDR3 nucleotides are TGTGCCAGCAGCCAATTGGGACATTACACCGGGGAGCTGTTTTTT.

This clone occurred once. The chain uses TRBV2 and TRBJ2-3; D remains ambiguous. The ends were cut back, 7 bases at V and 4 bases at J, with 15 bases in the middle. Per the germline V gene, CDR1 is SNHLY and CDR2 is FYNNEI. The CDR3 runs to 14 residues. The CDR3 region is CASTLLWAADTQYF. The CDR3 nucleotides are TGTGCCAGCACCCTCCTGTGGGCGGCAGATACGCAGTATTTT.

This chain joins TRBV6-1 and TRBJ1-5; D is unresolved. CDR3 length equals 15 residues. Trimming cost V 0 bases and J 4 bases, with 10 bases left between them. Germline CDR1 and CDR2: MNHNS and SASEGT. The CDR3 coding sequence is TGTGCCAGCAGTGAAGCAGGGCAGCAAAATCAGCCCCAGCATTTT. Translating it yields CASSEAGQQNQPQHF.

The chain links TRBV6-6 to TRBJ2-5; the D gene is possibly TRBD2 (6 bases). The CDR3 spans 16 residues. The germline V gene encodes CDR1 MNHNY and CDR2 SVGAGI (reference sequence). Trimming took off 2 bases at V and 0 bases at J, with 13 bases between the two ends. The CDR3 DNA sequence: TGTGCCAGCAGTTACGGGGGACGGGGGAACCAAGAGACCCAGTACTTC. Protein sequence: CASSYGGRGNQETQYF.

The chain joins TRBV27 to TRBJ2-7, with no clear D. The CDR3 runs to 14 residues. V lost 5 bases, J lost 0 bases, and 11 bases lay in between. From germline, CDR1 is MNHEY and CDR2 SMNVEV (reference sequence). The CDR3, as DNA: TGTGCCAGCAGTCGTCAGGCCCGCTCCTACGAGCAGTACTTC. This sequence encodes CASSRQARSYEQYF.

The chain joins TRBV7-2 to TRBJ2-7; the match to TRBD1 covers 8 bases. With V trimmed by 5 bases and J by 3 bases, 9 bases remained unmatched. This CDR3 is built from 15 residues. Per germline, CDR1 SGHTA and CDR2 FQGNSA. The CDR3 reads CASSQGAGQFYEQYF. In DNA, the CDR3 is TGTGCCAGCAGCCAGGGGGCGGGTCAGTTCTACGAGCAGTACTTC.

V gene TRBV7-8 combines with J gene TRBJ2-3; D is undetermined. The CDR3 covers 15 residues. V was shortened by 2 bases and J by 1 base, with 10 bases between the two germline ends. Germline CDR1 and CDR2: SGHVS and FQNEAQ. CDR3 nucleotides: TGTGCCAGCAGCTTACGGGCAATAGGCACAGATACGCAGTATTTT. As protein: CASSLRAIGTDTQYF.

As DNA, the CDR3 is TGTGCCAGCAGCTTAGTCCTAGGGGGCCCCAACACCGGGGAGCTGTTTTTT. This sequence encodes CASSLVLGGPNTGELFF. The chain couples TRBV11-3 to TRBJ2-2, with 7 bases fitting TRBD1. CDR1 and CDR2 from the germline V gene are SGHNT and YENEEA. The CDR3 is made up of 17 amino acids. Losses at the gene ends were 1 base for V and 2 bases for J; bases not matched to a gene: 7. Variable domain in full (rest from reference TRBV11-3 and TRBJ2-2): EAGVVQSPRYKIIEKKQPVAFWCNPISGHNTLYWYLQNLGQGPELLIRYENEEAVDDSQLPKDRFSAERLKGVDSTLKIQPAELGDSAVYLCASSLVLGGPNTGELFFGEGSRLTVL.

J is TRBJ2-5 and V is TRBV7-9, with 9 positions matching TRBD1. CDR3 length: 16 amino acids. J gave up 7 bases and V 8 bases, and 17 bases lay outside the gene matches. Germline loops: CDR1 SEHNR, CDR2 FQNEAQ (reference sequence). This chain's CDR3 is CASLDSLGTGHATQYF. The CDR3, as DNA: TGTGCCAGCCTAGACTCTCTGGGGACAGGGCACGCGACCCAGTACTTC.

This chain uses TRBV6-6 with TRBJ2-4; D gene ambiguous. The V and J ends lost 6 bases and 0 bases respectively, with 15 bases between them. Germline-derived CDR1 and CDR2 are MNHNY and SVGAGI (reference sequence). The CDR3 sequence is 16 residues long. The CDR3 here is CASSPVSHPAKNIQYF. CDR3 DNA: TGTGCCAGCAGCCCCGTATCTCACCCAGCCAAAAACATTCAGTACTTC.

This clone was counted only a few times. This chain links TRBV19 with TRBJ1-1, with 9 bases fitting TRBD1. After removal of 6 bases from V and 3 bases from J, the junction contained 5 bases not matched to a gene. CDR3 size: 14 residues. CDR1 and CDR2 (germline): LNHDA, SQIVND (reference sequence). Here the CDR3 DNA reads TGTGCCAGTAGGAACAGGGGGCGATACACTGAAGCTTTCTTT. This translates into CASRNRGRYTEAFF.

The J gene is TRBJ2-2, the V gene TRBV21-1. TRBV21-1 is a listed pseudogene. CDR3 size: 16 residues. This chain's CDR3 is CASTRRQGKDTGELFF. Here the CDR3 DNA reads TGTGCCAGCACCAGGAGGCAGGGAAAGGACACCGGGGAGCTGTTTTTT.

The rearrangement uses TRBV5-3 and TRBJ2-7; tentatively, D is TRBD2 (6 bases). TRBV5-3 is sorted into the ORF group, with uncertain function. Trimming took off 4 bases at V and 1 base at J, with 15 bases between the two ends. There are 15 residues in the CDR3. The CDR3 nucleotides are TGTGCCAGAAGCCGGAAGCACGGGGGATCCTACGAGCAGTACTTC. It specifies CARSRKHGGSYEQYF.

This clone was picked up a small number of times. This chain connects TRBV11-3 to TRBJ2-7; D is unclear. The CDR3 is made up of 15 amino acids. V was cut by 4 bases and J by 1 base, with 14 bases left in between. Germline lookup yields CDR1 SGHNT and CDR2 YENEEA. This chain's CDR3 is CASSSGPSLSYEQYF. CDR3 bases: TGTGCCAGCAGCTCCGGTCCTTCACTATCCTACGAGCAGTACTTC.

The CDR3 region has the DNA TGTGCCAGCAGTTTAAGGATAATTATTGGTGAGCAGTTCTTC. This sequence encodes CASSLRIIIGEQFF. This chain joins TRBV28 and TRBJ2-1; D remains ambiguous. The CDR3 is 14 amino acids. V gave up 2 bases and J gave up 9 bases, with 14 bases separating them. In germline, CDR1 is MDHEN, CDR2 SYDVKM.

The chain uses TRBV30 and TRBJ2-3; D gene ambiguous. The CDR3 is 13 residues long. Trimming stripped 0 bases from V and 3 bases from J, with 7 bases between. CDR1 is GTSNPN, CDR2 SVGIG, per germline (reference sequence). Written as DNA, the CDR3 is TGTGCCTGGAGTGTACGACGGACAGATACGCAGTATTTT. Residues: CAWSVRRTDTQYF.

The gene calls are TRBV30 and TRBJ1-6; D is ambiguous. The CDR3 is 13 residues long. The V end lost 6 bases, the J end lost 7 bases, and 13 bases lay between the germline ends. Germline V lookup: CDR1 GTSNPN, CDR2 SVGIG (reference sequence). CDR3 nucleotides: TGTGCCTGCGGACGGCAAGTCAATTCACCCCTCCACTTT. Its translation is CACGRQVNSPLHF. The entire variable domain, with the rest obtained from reference TRBV30 and TRBJ1-6, is as follows: SQTIHQWPATLVQPVGSPLSLECTVEGTSNPNLYWYRQAAGRGLQLLFYSVGIGQISSEVPQNLSASRPQDRQFILSSKKLLLSDSGFYLCACGRQVNSPLHFGNGTRLTVT.

The rearrangement links TRBV5-1 to TRBJ2-3, with 7 nucleotides matching TRBD2. The CDR3 consists of 15 residues. Germline CDR1 is SGHRS and CDR2 is YFSETQ. The V and J ends lost 4 bases and 4 bases, in that order; junction bases with no gene match: 9. This CDR3 reads CASSKGTTGADTQYF. CDR3 DNA: TGCGCCAGCAGCAAAGGGACTACGGGGGCAGATACGCAGTATTTT.

J is TRBJ2-7 and V is TRBV30; TRBD2 matches 7 bases. V was pared by 4 bases and J by 4 bases, with 1 base of the junction left unmatched. The CDR3 is 11 residues long. Germline CDR1 reads GTSNPN; CDR2 reads SVGIG (reference sequence). CDR3 in DNA: TGTGCCTGGATGGGGGGGTACGAGCAGTACTTC. This encodes CAWMGGYEQYF.

This clone was counted once. The V gene is TRBV30, the J gene TRBJ1-6, with D unclear. The CDR3 spans 12 residues. V was pared by 4 bases and J by 6 bases, with 7 bases between. Germline-derived CDR1 and CDR2 are GTSNPN and SVGIG (reference sequence). In DNA form, the CDR3 reads TGTGCCTGGACCCCGGGTAATTCACCCCTCCACTTT. As protein: CAWTPGNSPLHF.